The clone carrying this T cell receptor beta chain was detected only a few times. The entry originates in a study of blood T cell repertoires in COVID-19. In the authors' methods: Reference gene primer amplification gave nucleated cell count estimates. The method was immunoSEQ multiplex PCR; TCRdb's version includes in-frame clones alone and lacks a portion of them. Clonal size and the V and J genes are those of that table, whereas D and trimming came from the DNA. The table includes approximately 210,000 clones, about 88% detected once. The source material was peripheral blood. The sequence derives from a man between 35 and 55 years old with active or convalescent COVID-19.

The CDR3 loop is CASSPAQGHGYTF. The CDR3 nucleotides are TGTGCCAGCAGCCCAGCGCAGGGCCATGGCTACACCTTC. The chain combines TRBV9 with TRBJ1-2, with D possibly matching TRBD1 (5 bases). This CDR3 comprises 13 residues. Trimming left V 4 bases short and J 6 bases short, with 13 bases between. The V gene's germline CDR1 is SGDLS and CDR2 YYNGEE.